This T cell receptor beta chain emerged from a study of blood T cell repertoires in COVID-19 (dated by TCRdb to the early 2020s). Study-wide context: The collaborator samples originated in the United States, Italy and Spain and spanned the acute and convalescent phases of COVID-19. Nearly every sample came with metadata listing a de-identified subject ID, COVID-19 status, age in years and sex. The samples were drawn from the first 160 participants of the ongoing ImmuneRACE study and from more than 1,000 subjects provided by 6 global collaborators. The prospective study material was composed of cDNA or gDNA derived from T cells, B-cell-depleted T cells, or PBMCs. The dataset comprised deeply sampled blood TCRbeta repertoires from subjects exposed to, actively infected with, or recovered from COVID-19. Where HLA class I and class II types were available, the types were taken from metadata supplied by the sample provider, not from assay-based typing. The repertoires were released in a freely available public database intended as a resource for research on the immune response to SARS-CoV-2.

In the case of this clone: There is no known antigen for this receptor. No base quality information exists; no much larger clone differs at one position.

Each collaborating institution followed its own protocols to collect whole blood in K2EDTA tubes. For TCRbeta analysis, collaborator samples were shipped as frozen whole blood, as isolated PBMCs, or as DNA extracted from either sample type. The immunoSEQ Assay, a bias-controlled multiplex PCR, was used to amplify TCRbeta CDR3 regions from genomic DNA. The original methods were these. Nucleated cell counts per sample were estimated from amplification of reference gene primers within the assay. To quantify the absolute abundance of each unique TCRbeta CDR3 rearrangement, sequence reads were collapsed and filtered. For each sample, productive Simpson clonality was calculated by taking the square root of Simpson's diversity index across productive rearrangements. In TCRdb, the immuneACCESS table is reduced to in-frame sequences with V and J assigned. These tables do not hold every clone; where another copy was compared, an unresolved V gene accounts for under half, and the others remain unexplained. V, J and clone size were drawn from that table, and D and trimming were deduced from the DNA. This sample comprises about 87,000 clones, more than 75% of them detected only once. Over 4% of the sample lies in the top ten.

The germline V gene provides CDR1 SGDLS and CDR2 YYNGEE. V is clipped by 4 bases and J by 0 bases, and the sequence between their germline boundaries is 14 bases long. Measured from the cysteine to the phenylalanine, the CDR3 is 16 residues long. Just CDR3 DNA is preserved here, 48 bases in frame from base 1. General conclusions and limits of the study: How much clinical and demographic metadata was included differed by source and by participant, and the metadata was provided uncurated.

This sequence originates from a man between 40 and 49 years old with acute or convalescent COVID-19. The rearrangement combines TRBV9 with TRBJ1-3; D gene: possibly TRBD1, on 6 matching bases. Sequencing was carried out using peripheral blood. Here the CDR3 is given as CASSPHRTDSGNTIYF. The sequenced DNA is TGTGCCAGCAGCCCCCACCGGACAGACTCTGGAAACACCATATATTTT.